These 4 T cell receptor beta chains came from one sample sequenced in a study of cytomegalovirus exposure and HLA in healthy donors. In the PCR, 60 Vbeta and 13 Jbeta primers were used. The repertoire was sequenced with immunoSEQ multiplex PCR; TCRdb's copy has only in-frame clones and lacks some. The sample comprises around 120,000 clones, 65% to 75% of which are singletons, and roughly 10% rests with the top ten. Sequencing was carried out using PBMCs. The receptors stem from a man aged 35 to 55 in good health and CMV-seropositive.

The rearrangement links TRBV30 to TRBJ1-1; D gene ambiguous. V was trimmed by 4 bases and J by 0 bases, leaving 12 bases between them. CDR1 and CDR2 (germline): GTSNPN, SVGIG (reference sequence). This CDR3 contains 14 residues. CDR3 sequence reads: CAWIRGPMNTEAFF. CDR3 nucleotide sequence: TGTGCCTGGATTAGAGGTCCAATGAACACTGAAGCTTTCTTT.

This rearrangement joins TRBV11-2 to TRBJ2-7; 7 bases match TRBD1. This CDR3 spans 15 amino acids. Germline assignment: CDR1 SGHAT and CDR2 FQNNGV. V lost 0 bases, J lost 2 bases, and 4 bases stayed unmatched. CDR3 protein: CASSLEGQMTYEQYF. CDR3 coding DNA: TGTGCCAGCAGCTTAGAGGGACAGATGACCTACGAGCAGTACTTC.

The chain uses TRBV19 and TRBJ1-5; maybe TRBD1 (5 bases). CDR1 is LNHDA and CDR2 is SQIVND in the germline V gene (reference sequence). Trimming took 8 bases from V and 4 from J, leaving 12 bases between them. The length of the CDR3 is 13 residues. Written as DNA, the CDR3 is TGTGCCAGTGATGGGGCCTCGAATCAGCCCCAGCATTTT. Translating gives CASDGASNQPQHF.

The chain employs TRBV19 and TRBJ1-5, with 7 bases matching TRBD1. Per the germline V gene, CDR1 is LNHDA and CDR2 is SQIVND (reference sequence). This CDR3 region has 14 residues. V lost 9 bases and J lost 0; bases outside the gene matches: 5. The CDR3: CASDRDYSNQPQHF. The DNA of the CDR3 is TGTGCCAGCGACAGGGATTATAGCAATCAGCCCCAGCATTTT.